The 23 T cell receptor beta chains below were found in one sample sequenced in a study of blood T cell repertoires in COVID-19. Libraries were prepared by immunoSEQ multiplex PCR; TCRdb keeps only in-frame clonotypes and omits some of them. This sample has around 60,000 clones, with around nine tenths found just once. What was sequenced was peripheral blood. The receptors originated from a woman aged 55-70 years with active COVID-19.

The chain links TRBV4-2 to TRBJ1-2, with D perhaps TRBD1 (6 bases). The CDR3 totals 14 residues. Germline-derived CDR1 and CDR2 are LGHNA and YNFKEQ. V lost 1 base and J lost 6, with 12 bases in between. The CDR3 spells CASSQGLGGDGYTF. As DNA, the CDR3 is TGTGCCAGCAGCCAAGGGTTAGGGGGGGATGGCTACACCTTC.

The rearrangement joins TRBV6-6 to TRBJ1-4; D remains unclear. Germline V gives CDR1 MNHNY, CDR2 SVGAGI (reference sequence). Trimming stripped 2 bases from V and 8 bases from J, with 3 bases between. The CDR3 is 11 amino acids. The CDR3 DNA reads TGTGCCAGCAGTTACGGCGAAAAACTGTTTTTT. Protein product: CASSYGEKLFF.

The chain has TRBV5-4 and TRBJ1-2; perhaps TRBD1 as D (5 bases). The V end was cut by 1 base, the J end by 8 bases, with 12 bases between. Germline V gene data show CDR1 as SGHNT and CDR2 as YYREEE (reference sequence). CDR3 length: 13 amino acids. DNA for the CDR3: TGTGCCAGCAGCTTGCAGGGTCCCTACGGCTACACCTTC. Residues: CASSLQGPYGYTF.

This clone appeared a few times. A read error may account for a junction end that differs from germline. The rearrangement links TRBV15 to TRBJ1-2, with D possibly matching TRBD1 (6 bases). CDR1 is LNHNV and CDR2 is YYDKDF in the germline V gene (reference sequence). The CDR3 has 14 amino acids. The chain's CDR3 is CATRRGGELDGYTF. The CDR3 DNA reads TGTGCCACCAGGAGAGGGGGGGAGCTAGATGGCTACACCTTC.

The genes are TRBV6-5 and TRBJ1-1, with TRBD1 identical over 7 bases. CDR1 MNHEY and CDR2 SVGAGI come from the germline V gene. The CDR3 has 12 amino acids. J lost 1 base, V lost 8 bases, and 1 base had no gene match. The CDR3 loop reads CASHRGNTEAFF. The DNA for the CDR3 is TGTGCCAGCCACAGGGGGAACACTGAAGCTTTCTTT.

J is TRBJ1-5 and V is TRBV3-1 (or the pseudogene TRBV3-2); perhaps TRBD1 as D (5 bases). V lost 0 bases to trimming and J lost 5 bases, with 8 bases between them. This CDR3 is 14 amino acids long. The germline V gene has CDR1 LGHDT and CDR2 YNNKEL (reference sequence). The CDR3 region has the DNA TGTGCCAGCAGCCAAGAGCGGGGCCATCAGCCCCAGCATTTT. It codes for CASSQERGHQPQHF.

This clone was recorded a few times. The CDR3 DNA reads as TGTGCCAGCAGCCAGGTCCAGGGTTCACCCCTCCACTTT. This codes for CASSQVQGSPLHF. The genes are TRBV3-1 (or the pseudogene TRBV3-2) and TRBJ1-6, with a tentative D call TRBD1 (5 bases). The CDR3 has 13 amino acids. The germline gives CDR1 LGHDT, CDR2 YNNKEL (reference sequence). V was shortened by 3 bases and J by 9 bases, with 9 bases between the two germline ends.

V gene TRBV7-3 combines with J gene TRBJ1-2; TRBD1 aligns across 9 bases. V was clipped by 5 bases and J by 4 bases; unmatched bases: 8. The V gene's germline CDR1 is SGHTA and CDR2 FQGTGA. This CDR3 has 15 residues. CDR3 bases: TGTGCCAGCAGCGCCACAGGGGGCGCGGGCTATGGCTACACCTTC. Protein sequence: CASSATGGAGYGYTF. Based on the CDR3 plus reference TRBV7-3 and TRBJ1-2, the full variable domain is GAGVSQTPSNKVTEKGKYVELRCDPISGHTALYWYRQSLGQGPEFLIYFQGTGAADDSGLPNDRFFAVRPEGSVSTLKIQRTERGDSAVYLCASSATGGAGYGYTFGSGTRLTVV.

The chain recombines TRBV12-5 with TRBJ2-1, with 8 bases identical to TRBD2. V lost 5 bases, J lost 4 bases, and 10 bases stayed unmatched. The germline V gene has CDR1 LGHNT and CDR2 FRNRAP. There are 16 residues in the CDR3. This CDR3 reads CASGRPAGGAYNEQFF. DNA of the CDR3: TGTGCTAGTGGTCGACCCGCGGGGGGAGCTTACAATGAGCAGTTCTTC.

The rearrangement links TRBV6-6 to TRBJ2-3; 7 bases agree with TRBD1. The V segment lost 6 bases and the J segment 2 bases; nucleotides outside the gene matches: 8. Looked up from germline, CDR1 is MNHNY and CDR2 is SVGAGI (reference sequence). The CDR3 spans 15 residues. For the CDR3, the DNA is TGTGCCAGCAGACGGGGACAGCCGGTCACAGATACGCAGTATTTT. This sequence encodes CASRRGQPVTDTQYF.

This clone was found a few times. The chain couples TRBV9 to TRBJ2-3; D might be TRBD1 (6 bases). CDR1 is SGDLS, CDR2 YYNGEE, per germline. Trimming took off 4 bases at V and 0 bases at J, with 12 bases between the two ends. There are 15 residues in the CDR3. CDR3 in amino acids: CASSTWTASTDTQYF. CDR3 coding DNA: TGTGCCAGCAGCACCTGGACAGCTAGCACAGATACGCAGTATTTT.

The chain links TRBV5-1 to TRBJ2-2; 10 bases agree with TRBD1. The germline CDR1 and CDR2 sequences are SGHRS and YFSETQ. J gave up 5 bases and V 8 bases, and 6 bases lay outside the gene matches. The CDR3 is made up of 14 amino acids. The CDR3 spells CASRDRGWTGELFF. In DNA, the CDR3 is TGCGCCAGTAGGGACAGGGGCTGGACCGGGGAGCTGTTTTTT.

The chain has TRBV6-6 and TRBJ2-7; 7 nucleotides agree with TRBD1. The CDR3 consists of 14 residues. J lost 2 bases, V lost 2 bases, and 3 bases had no gene match. CDR1 is MNHNY, CDR2 SVGAGI, per germline (reference sequence). The CDR3 is CASSYRGQTYEQYF. The CDR3 nucleotides are TGTGCCAGCAGTTACAGGGGGCAGACCTACGAGCAGTACTTC.

The chain couples TRBV7-8 to TRBJ1-4, with 8 bases aligning to TRBD1. V shed 5 bases, J shed 4 bases, and the junction held 6 bases outside the gene matches. CDR3 length equals 15 residues. Germline V lookup: CDR1 SGHVS, CDR2 FQNEAQ. The CDR3 loop reads CASSRTTGVNEKLFF. DNA for the CDR3: TGTGCCAGCAGCCGCACGACAGGGGTTAATGAAAAACTGTTTTTT. The whole variable domain, remainder taken from reference TRBV7-8 and TRBJ1-4, is GAGVSQSPRYKVAKRGQDVALRCDPISGHVSLFWYQQALGQGPEFLTYFQNEAQLDKSGLPSDRFFAERPEGSVSTLKIQRTQQEDSAVYLCASSRTTGVNEKLFFGSGTQLSVL.

The rearrangement joins TRBV4-1 to TRBJ2-1, with 10 bases lining up with TRBD2. V was pared by 0 bases and J by 3 bases, with 5 bases of the junction left unmatched. This CDR3 has 17 residues. Germline V gene sequence: CDR1 MGHRA, CDR2 YSYEKL. The CDR3 coding sequence is TGCGCCAGCAGCCAAGATCGCAGGACTAGCGGCTACAATGAGCAGTTCTTC. This encodes CASSQDRRTSGYNEQFF.

The genes are TRBV10-1 and TRBJ2-7, with TRBD1 matching over 7 bases. The V gene's germline CDR1 is WNHNN and CDR2 SYGVQD (reference sequence). The CDR3 sequence is 14 residues long. Germline trimming cut 6 bases from V and 0 bases from J; bases unmatched to any gene: 5. For the CDR3, the DNA is TGCGCCAGCAGCCCCAGGGGGAGCTCCTACGAGCAGTACTTC. Translation: CASSPRGSSYEQYF.

The chain employs TRBV19 and TRBJ2-6, with D tentatively TRBD2 (5 bases). Between the trimmed V and J ends, which lost 0 bases and 2 bases, there was a span of 8 bases. Per the germline V gene, CDR1 is LNHDA and CDR2 is SQIVND (reference sequence). The CDR3 loop spans 16 amino acids. Written as DNA, the CDR3 is TGTGCCAGTAGTATAGAATCGGGGACTGGGGCCAACGTCCTGACTTTC. Amino acids: CASSIESGTGANVLTF. The full variable domain, in which reference TRBV19 and TRBJ2-6 provide the parts outside the CDR3, is DGGITQSPKYLFRKEGQNVTLSCEQNLNHDAMYWYRQDPGQGLRLIYYSQIVNDFQKGDIAEGYSVSREKKESFPLTVTSAQKNPTAFYLCASSIESGTGANVLTFGAGSRLTVL.

V usage is TRBV6-2 or TRBV6-3 and J usage is TRBJ2-1, with 7 bases lining up with TRBD2. CDR3 length equals 16 residues. V was pared by 2 bases and J by 3 bases, with 7 bases of the junction left unmatched. CDR1 and CDR2 from the germline V gene are MNHEY and SVGEGT. CDR3 amino acids: CASSYVAGEIYNEQFF. DNA of the CDR3: TGTGCCAGCAGTTACGTGGCGGGGGAGATCTACAATGAGCAGTTCTTC.

V and J are TRBV6-6 and TRBJ2-3; D might be TRBD1 (6 bases). CDR1 is MNHNY, CDR2 SVGAGI, per germline (reference sequence). Deletions cut 7 bases from V and 2 bases from J, with 10 bases between. This CDR3 has 13 amino acids. The CDR3 here is CASTWGLTDTQYF. In DNA form, the CDR3 reads TGTGCCAGCACCTGGGGGCTCACAGATACGCAGTATTTT.

This chain links TRBV11-2 with TRBJ2-6, with TRBD1 matching over 10 bases. CDR1 SGHAT and CDR2 FQNNGV come from the germline V gene. This CDR3 is built from 17 residues. V gave up 5 bases and J gave up 0 bases; unmatched junction bases: 4. In DNA form, the CDR3 reads TGTGCCAGCAGCAGGGGACAGGGGAGCTCTGGGGCCAACGTCCTGACTTTC. Translating it yields CASSRGQGSSGANVLTF.

The rearrangement uses TRBV3-1 (or the pseudogene TRBV3-2) and TRBJ2-7; D is possibly TRBD2 (5 bases). The V end was cut by 8 bases, the J end by 6 bases, with 20 bases between. CDR3 length equals 14 residues. The germline CDR1 and CDR2 sequences are LGHDT and YNNKEL (reference sequence). DNA for the CDR3: TGTGCCAGCCAGCCAAGGGCCGGTCGGGGCGAGCAGTACTTC. Its translation is CASQPRAGRGEQYF.

The J gene is TRBJ1-1, the V gene TRBV14; D might be TRBD1 (6 bases). The germline gives CDR1 SGHDN, CDR2 FVKESK. V lost 3 bases to trimming and J lost 5 bases, with 10 bases between them. CDR3 length: 13 amino acids. As DNA, the CDR3 is TGTGCCAGCAGCCAGGGACAAACTACTGAAGCTTTCTTT. Its protein is CASSQGQTTEAFF.

The chain combines TRBV24-1 with TRBJ2-2, with D perhaps TRBD1 (6 bases). The V end was cut by 4 bases, the J end by 7 bases, with 9 bases between. Germline V CDR1 and CDR2: KGHDR, SFDVKD. CDR3 length: 13 residues. The CDR3 loop is CATSERGFGELFF. The CDR3 nucleotides are TGTGCCACCAGTGAGAGGGGGTTCGGGGAGCTGTTTTTT.